This T cell receptor beta chain came from a study of response to subunit inactivated influenza vaccine. Findings and limits, study-wide: Authors suggested each seasonal flu vaccination may recruit only limited numbers of new T cells.

The V end was cut by 2 bases, the J end by 4 bases, with 9 bases between. Germline V gene data show CDR1 as LGHDT and CDR2 as YNNKEL (reference sequence). CDR3 size: 15 residues. TCRdb reprocessed the RT-PCR reads with MiXCR, giving one entry per CDR3 protein. The data contain around 530,000 distinct CDR3 sequences, approximately 15% of them singletons. This clonotype was observed a few times. As yet, its antigen is unknown. The specimen comprised CD4+ T cells sorted from PBMCs, sampled less than 30 months after vaccination. The chain links TRBV3-1 to TRBJ1-6; D ambiguous. The sequence was collected from a man in his fifties or sixties who received an inactivated influenza vaccine. CDR3 in amino acids: CASSQSEFYNSPLHF. The CDR3 DNA follows: TGTGCCAGCAGCCAATCAGAATTTTATAATTCACCCCTCCACTTT.